Given below is one T cell receptor (beta chain) in context. The data stem from a study of blood T cell repertoires in COVID-19. As originally analysed: Amplification with reference gene primers provided the estimates of nucleated cell counts. Profiling relied on immunoSEQ multiplex PCR, and the TCRdb table lists in-frame clones only, not all of them. V, J and clone size reflect that table, while D and trimming were determined from the DNA. There are over 85,000 clones in the sample; 85% to 90% occur only once, and 4% to 4.5% lies in the top ten. The sequencing sample was made of peripheral blood. This clonotype was sampled from a human donor with COVID-19, enrolled during active disease. The donor label of this sample is uncertain.

CDR3 DNA sequence: TGTGCCACCAGTGAGGACAGGACATTCTCCTACGAGCAGTACTTC. This gives the protein CATSEDRTFSYEQYF. The V and J genes are TRBV24-1 and TRBJ2-7, with 7 bases fitting TRBD1. The CDR3 has 15 residues. Germline V gives CDR1 KGHDR, CDR2 SFDVKD. Trimming removed 4 bases from V and 0 bases from J; junction bases left unmatched: 5.